The entry below gives a single T cell receptor beta chain sequence along with its context. The protocol was immunoSEQ multiplex PCR, while the TCRdb copy is restricted to in-frame clones and leaves out a portion. The data show roughly 24,000 clones, approximately 78% seen once. The data are from a study of control samples from healthy donors and cancer patients. The CDR3 is 16 amino acids. The V and J ends lost 2 bases and 5 bases respectively, with 16 bases between them. Germline V gene lookup returns CDR1 SGHVS and CDR2 FQNEAQ. The sequenced sample consisted of PBMCs. The rearrangement joins TRBV7-8 to TRBJ2-1, with D possibly TRBD2 on 6 matching bases. This receptor was taken from a man in his 60s with colorectal cancer. CDR3 in amino acids: CASSLWGGHLNNEQFF. As DNA, the CDR3 is TGTGCCAGCAGCTTATGGGGAGGACACCTTAACAATGAGCAGTTCTTC.